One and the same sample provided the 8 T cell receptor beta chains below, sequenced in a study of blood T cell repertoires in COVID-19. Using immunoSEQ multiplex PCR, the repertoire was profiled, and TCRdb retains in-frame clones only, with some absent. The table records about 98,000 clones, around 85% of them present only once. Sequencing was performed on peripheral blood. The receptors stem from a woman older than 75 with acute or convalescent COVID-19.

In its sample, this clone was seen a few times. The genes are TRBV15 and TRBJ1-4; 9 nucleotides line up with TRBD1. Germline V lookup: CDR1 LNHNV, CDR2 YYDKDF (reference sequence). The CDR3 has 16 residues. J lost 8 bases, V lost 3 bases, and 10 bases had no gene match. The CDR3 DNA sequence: TGTGCCACCAGCAGTACTCGGACAGGGGATGGGGAAAAACTGTTTTTT. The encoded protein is CATSSTRTGDGEKLFF.

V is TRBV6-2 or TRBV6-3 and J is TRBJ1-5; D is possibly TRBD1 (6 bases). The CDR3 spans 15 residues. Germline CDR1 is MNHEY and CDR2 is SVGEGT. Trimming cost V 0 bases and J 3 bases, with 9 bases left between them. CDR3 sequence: CASSYSRGNNQPQHF. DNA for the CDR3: TGTGCCAGCAGTTACTCCAGGGGCAACAATCAGCCCCAGCATTTT.

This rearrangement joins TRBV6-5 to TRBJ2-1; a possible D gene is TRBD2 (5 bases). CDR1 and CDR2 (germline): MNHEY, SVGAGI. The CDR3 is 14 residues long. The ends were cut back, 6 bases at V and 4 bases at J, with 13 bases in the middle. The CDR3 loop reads CASSKGLVYNEQFF. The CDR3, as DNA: TGTGCCAGCAGCAAAGGACTCGTTTACAATGAGCAGTTCTTC.

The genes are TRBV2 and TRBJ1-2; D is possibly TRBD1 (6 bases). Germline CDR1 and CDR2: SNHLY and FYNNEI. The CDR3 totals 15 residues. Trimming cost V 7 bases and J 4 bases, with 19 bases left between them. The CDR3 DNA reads TGTGCCAGCATTCCACGGACAGCGCACGGCTATGGCTACACCTTC. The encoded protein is CASIPRTAHGYGYTF. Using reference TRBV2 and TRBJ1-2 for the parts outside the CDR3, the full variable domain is EPEVTQTPSHQVTQMGQEVILRCVPISNHLYFYWYRQILGQKVEFLVSFYNNEISEKSEIFDDQFSVERPDGSNFTLKIRSTKLEDSAMYFCASIPRTAHGYGYTFGSGTRLTVV.

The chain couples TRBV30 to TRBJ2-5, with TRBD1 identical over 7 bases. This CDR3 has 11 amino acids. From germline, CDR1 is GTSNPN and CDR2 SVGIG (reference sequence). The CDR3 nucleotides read TGTGCAACAGGGGAGCAAGAGACCCAGTACTTC. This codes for CATGEQETQYF.

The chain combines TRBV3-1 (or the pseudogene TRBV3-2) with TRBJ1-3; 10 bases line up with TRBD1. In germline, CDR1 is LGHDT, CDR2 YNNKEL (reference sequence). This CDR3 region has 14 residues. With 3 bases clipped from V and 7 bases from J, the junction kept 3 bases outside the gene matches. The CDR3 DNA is TGTGCCAGCAGCCATGGACAGGGGGTGAACACCATATATTTT. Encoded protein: CASSHGQGVNTIYF.

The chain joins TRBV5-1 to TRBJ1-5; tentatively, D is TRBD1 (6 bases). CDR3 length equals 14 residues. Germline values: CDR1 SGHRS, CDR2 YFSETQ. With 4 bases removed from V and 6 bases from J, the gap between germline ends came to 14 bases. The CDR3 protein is CASSPEGDTQPQHF. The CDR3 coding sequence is TGCGCCAGCAGCCCTGAGGGGGACACTCAGCCCCAGCATTTT.

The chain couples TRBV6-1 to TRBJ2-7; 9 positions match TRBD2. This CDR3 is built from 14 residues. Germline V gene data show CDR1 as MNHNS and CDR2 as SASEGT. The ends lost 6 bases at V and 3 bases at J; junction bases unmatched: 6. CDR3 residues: CASRRSGGNYEQYF. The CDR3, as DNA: TGTGCCAGCAGAAGAAGCGGGGGGAACTACGAGCAGTACTTC.